This TCR beta chain was identified in a study of T-cell reconstitution after alpha-beta-depleted transplantation in children (dated by TCRdb to about 2016). About the full investigation: Using TCR repertoire profiling, the study followed T-cell immune reconstitution in a quantitative way in children after TCRalphabeta/CD19-depleted allogeneic hematopoietic cell transplantation. Overall study outcomes, separate from this receptor: Hyperexpanded clone frequencies declined over subsequent months; after one year, T-cell counts and TCRbeta diversity were mostly attributed to newly produced T cells. The apparently early alphabetaT-cell count recovery about two months after transplant was reportedly dependent on only several hundred rapidly expanded clones derived from non-depleted graft cells. In some patients, the high TCRbeta diversity seen at day 60 was put down to recipient T cells and intrathymic progenitors that had survived conditioning.

This clonotype was picked up a small number of times. The clone's antigen remains unknown. Base qualities are not at hand, and no much larger clone is one base apart. Library preparation employed PCR. The instrument was an Illumina HiSeq 2500. Molecular barcoding was employed in the preparation of TCR libraries, with unique molecular identifiers being used to normalize TCRbeta repertoire quantification. Using fastp at Q25 and MiXCR, TCRdb reprocessed the public reads and kept productive beta chains. Each entry merges the rows of one CDR3 protein and shows their most common DNA and genes. The sample table shows 81,000 or so distinct CDR3 sequences, and roughly 16% are seen once. The ten largest clones represent about 18% of the sample. The intended sense of this specimen's treatment or condition label: allogeneic hematopoietic cell transplantation with graft depleted of TCRalphabeta T cells and CD19 B cells. Transplant recipients were children who received TCRalphabeta/CD19-depleted allogeneic hematopoietic cell grafts.

Inclusive of the bounding cysteine and phenylalanine, the CDR3 is 13 residues long. Only the CDR3 DNA stays, 39 bases, in frame from base 1. CDR1 and CDR2 (SQVTM, ANQGSEA) derive from the germline V gene. Trimming takes 3 bases from V and 6 bases from J, and the germline ends sit 15 bases apart. Sequenced material: PBMCs, mostly from graft donor cells, taken 180 days after TCRalphabeta/CD19-depleted stem cell transplant. The clonotype originates from a male patient aged 2-15 years who had a stem cell transplant for acute lymphoblastic leukemia, so the T cells may come from the graft donor. The sequence links TRBV29-1 to TRBJ2-7, with no D gene named confidently. The CDR3 reads as follows: CSVEVRMAREQYF. The sequenced DNA: TGCAGCGTTGAGGTCAGGATGGCACGCGAGCAGTACTTC.